The next 5 T cell receptor beta chains were all read from a single sample in a study of blood T cell repertoires in COVID-19. Some clones are missing from TCRdb's copy, which holds only in-frame ones; the method was immunoSEQ multiplex PCR. Of 99,000 or so clones listed, over 75% are singletons. Sample: peripheral blood. The receptors come from a human donor in a cohort sampled during active COVID-19.

The chain couples TRBV2 to TRBJ1-5, with 7 bases that match TRBD1. Trimming at V came to 6 bases and at J to 9 bases, leaving 11 bases not matched to a gene. Germline lookup yields CDR1 SNHLY and CDR2 FYNNEI. This CDR3 is built from 14 residues. In nucleotides, the CDR3 is TGTGCCAGCAGCAGTGGACAGGTCGGCGGGCCCCAGCATTTT. This sequence encodes CASSSGQVGGPQHF.

This clone was observed a few times. The chain recombines TRBV5-1 with TRBJ2-5, with a possible D match to TRBD1 (6 bases). Trimming removed 3 bases at V and 2 bases at J, with 14 bases between. Germline V lookup: CDR1 SGHRS, CDR2 YFSETQ. The length of the CDR3 is 15 residues. CDR3 nucleotides: TGCGCCAGCAGCTCGGGGAGACAGGAACAAGAGACCCAGTACTTC. Its translation is CASSSGRQEQETQYF.

This clone was detected once. This chain uses TRBV19 with TRBJ2-3; 8 positions match TRBD2. There are 14 residues in the CDR3. The junction had 7 bases not matched to a gene; V was cut back by 6 bases and J by 5 bases. The germline CDR1 and CDR2 sequences are LNHDA and SQIVND (reference sequence). The CDR3 is CASRRAGEGDTQYF. The CDR3 DNA sequence: TGTGCCAGTAGGCGAGCGGGAGAGGGAGATACGCAGTATTTT.

This chain joins TRBV7-2 and TRBJ1-2; D uncertain. The CDR3 totals 14 residues. Per germline, CDR1 SGHTA and CDR2 FQGNSA. The ends were cut back, 1 base at V and 8 bases at J, with 14 bases in the middle. CDR3 nucleotide sequence: TGTGCCAGCAGCTTAGGGGGAGGGCTTTACGGCTACACCTTC. Protein product: CASSLGGGLYGYTF.

The genes are TRBV30 and TRBJ1-2; D is perhaps TRBD1 (6 bases). V was clipped by 3 bases and J by 0 bases, with 14 bases between them. Per the germline V gene, CDR1 is GTSNPN and CDR2 is SVGIG (reference sequence). The CDR3 contains 15 residues. This CDR3 reads CAWRTGGLSNYGYTF. The CDR3 DNA is TGTGCCTGGAGAACGGGGGGGCTTTCTAACTATGGCTACACCTTC.